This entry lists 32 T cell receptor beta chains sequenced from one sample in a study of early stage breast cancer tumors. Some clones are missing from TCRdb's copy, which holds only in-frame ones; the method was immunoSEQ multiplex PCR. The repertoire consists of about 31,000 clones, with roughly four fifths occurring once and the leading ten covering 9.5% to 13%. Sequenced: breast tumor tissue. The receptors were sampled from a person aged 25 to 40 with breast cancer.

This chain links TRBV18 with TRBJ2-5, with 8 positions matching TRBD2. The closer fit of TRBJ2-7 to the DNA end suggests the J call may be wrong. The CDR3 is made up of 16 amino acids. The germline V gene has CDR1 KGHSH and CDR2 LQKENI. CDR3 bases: TGTGCCAGCTCACCACCCTGGGCTAGCGGGTCCTACGAGCAGTACTTC. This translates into CASSPPWASGSYEQYF.

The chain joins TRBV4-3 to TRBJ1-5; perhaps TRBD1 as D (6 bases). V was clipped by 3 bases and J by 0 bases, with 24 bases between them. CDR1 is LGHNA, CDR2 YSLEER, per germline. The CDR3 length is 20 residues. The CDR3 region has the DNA TGCGCCAGCAGCCAGCGGGGTCGGGGTTTTCGGACAGATAGCAATCAGCCCCAGCATTTT. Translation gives CASSQRGRGFRTDSNQPQHF.

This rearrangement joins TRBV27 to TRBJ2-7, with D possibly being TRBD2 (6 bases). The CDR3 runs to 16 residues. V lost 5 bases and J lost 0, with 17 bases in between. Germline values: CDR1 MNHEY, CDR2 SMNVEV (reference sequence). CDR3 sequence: CASSTHRDSRSYEQYF. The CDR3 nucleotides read TGTGCCAGCAGTACGCATCGGGACTCCCGCTCCTACGAGCAGTACTTC.

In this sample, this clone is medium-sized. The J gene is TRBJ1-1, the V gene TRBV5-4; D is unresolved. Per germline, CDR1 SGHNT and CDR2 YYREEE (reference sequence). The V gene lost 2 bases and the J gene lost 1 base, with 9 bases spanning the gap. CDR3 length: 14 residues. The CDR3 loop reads CASSFPARNTEAFF. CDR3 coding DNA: TGTGCCAGCAGCTTCCCGGCGAGGAACACTGAAGCTTTCTTT.

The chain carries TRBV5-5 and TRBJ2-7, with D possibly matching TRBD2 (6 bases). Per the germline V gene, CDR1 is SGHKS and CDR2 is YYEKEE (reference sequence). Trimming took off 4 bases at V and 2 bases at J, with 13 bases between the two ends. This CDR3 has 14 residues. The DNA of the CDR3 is TGTGCCAGCAGCAAGGACTATTTCGCCTACGAGCAGTACTTC. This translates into CASSKDYFAYEQYF.

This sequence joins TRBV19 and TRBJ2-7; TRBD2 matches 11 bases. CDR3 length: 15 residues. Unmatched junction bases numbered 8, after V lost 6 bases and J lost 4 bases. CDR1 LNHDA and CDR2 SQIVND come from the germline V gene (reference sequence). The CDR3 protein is CASRGGTSGVYEQYF. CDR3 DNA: TGTGCCAGTAGAGGAGGGACTAGCGGTGTATACGAGCAGTACTTC.

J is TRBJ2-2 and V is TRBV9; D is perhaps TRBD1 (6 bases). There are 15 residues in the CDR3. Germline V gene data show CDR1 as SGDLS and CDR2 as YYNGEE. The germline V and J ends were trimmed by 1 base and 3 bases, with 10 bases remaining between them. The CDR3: CASSVMGAHTGELFF. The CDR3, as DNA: TGTGCCAGCAGCGTAATGGGGGCGCACACCGGGGAGCTGTTTTTT.

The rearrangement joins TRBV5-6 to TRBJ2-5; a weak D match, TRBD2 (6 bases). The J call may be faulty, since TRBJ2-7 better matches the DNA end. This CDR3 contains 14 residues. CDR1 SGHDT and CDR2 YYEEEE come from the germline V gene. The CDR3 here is CASSTGTVTYEQYF. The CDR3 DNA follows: TGTGCCAGCAGCACCGGGACTGTTACCTACGAGCAGTACTTC.

CDR3: CATGAGDSQPQHF. CDR3 coding DNA: TGTGCCACAGGAGCAGGGGACAGTCAGCCCCAGCATTTT. The chain has TRBV25-1 and TRBJ1-5; 7 nucleotides agree with TRBD1. There are 13 residues in the CDR3. Germline-derived CDR1 and CDR2 are MGHDK and SYGVNS. Trimming took 10 bases from V and 6 from J; bases not matched to a gene: 9.

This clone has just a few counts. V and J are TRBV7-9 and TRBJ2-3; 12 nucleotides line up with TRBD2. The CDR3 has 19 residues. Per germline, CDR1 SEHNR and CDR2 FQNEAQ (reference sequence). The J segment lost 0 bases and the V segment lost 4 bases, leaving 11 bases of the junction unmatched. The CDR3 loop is CASSYRGETSGSSTDTQYF. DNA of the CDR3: TGTGCCAGCAGCTACAGGGGGGAGACTAGCGGGAGTAGCACAGATACGCAGTATTTT.

The CDR3 DNA follows: TGTGCCAGCAGAGAGGGACTAGCGGGAGACAATGAGCAGTTCTTC. This gives the protein CASREGLAGDNEQFF. J is TRBJ2-1 and V is TRBV14; 14 bases map to TRBD2. The CDR3 runs 15 residues. V lost 6 bases to trimming and J lost 5 bases; unmatched junction nucleotides: 3. Germline assignment: CDR1 SGHDN and CDR2 FVKESK.

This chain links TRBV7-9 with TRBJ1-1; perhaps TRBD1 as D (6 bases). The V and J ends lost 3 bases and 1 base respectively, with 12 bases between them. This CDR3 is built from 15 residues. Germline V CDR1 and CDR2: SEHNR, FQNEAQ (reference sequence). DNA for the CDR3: TGTGCCAGCAGCTTGGGACACAGAGAGAACACTGAAGCTTTCTTT. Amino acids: CASSLGHRENTEAFF.

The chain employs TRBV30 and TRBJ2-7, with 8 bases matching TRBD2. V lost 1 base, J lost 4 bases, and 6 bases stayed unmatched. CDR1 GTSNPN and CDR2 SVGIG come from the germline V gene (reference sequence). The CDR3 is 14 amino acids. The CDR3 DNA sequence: TGTGCCTGGAGTGCAAGCGGGAGTGTGTACGAGCAGTACTTC. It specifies CAWSASGSVYEQYF.

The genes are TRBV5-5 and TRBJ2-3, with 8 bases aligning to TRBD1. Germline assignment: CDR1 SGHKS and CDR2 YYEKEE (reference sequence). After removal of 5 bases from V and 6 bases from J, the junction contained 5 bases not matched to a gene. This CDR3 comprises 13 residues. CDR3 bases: TGTGCCAGCAGTTGGACAGGGCGGGATACGCAGTATTTT. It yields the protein CASSWTGRDTQYF. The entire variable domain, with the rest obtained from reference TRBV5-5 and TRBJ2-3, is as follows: DAGVTQSPTHLIKTRGQQVTLRCSPISGHKSVSWYQQVLGQGPQFIFQYYEKEERGRGNFPDRFSARQFPNYSSELNVNALLLGDSALYLCASSWTGRDTQYFGPGTRLTVL.

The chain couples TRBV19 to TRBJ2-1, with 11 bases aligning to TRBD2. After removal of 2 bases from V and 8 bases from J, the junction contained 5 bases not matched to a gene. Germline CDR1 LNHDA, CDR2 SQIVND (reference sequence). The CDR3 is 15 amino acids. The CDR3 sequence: CASSIPSGRWDEQFF. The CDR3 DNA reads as TGTGCCAGTAGTATACCTAGCGGGAGGTGGGATGAGCAGTTCTTC.

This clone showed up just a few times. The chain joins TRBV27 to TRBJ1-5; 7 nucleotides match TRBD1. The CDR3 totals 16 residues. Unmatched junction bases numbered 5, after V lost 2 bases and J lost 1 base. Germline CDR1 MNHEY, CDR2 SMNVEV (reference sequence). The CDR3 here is CASSLAGGMSNQPQHF. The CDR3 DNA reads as TGTGCCAGCAGTTTAGCAGGGGGTATGAGCAATCAGCCCCAGCATTTT.

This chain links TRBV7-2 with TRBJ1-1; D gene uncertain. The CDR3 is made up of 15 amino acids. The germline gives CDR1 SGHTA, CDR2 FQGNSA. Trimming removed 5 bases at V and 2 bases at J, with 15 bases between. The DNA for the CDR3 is TGTGCCAGCAGCCCACAGCTGTGGCCCAACACTGAAGCTTTCTTT. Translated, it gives CASSPQLWPNTEAFF.

The CDR3 bases are TGTGCCAGCAGTGAGCCCGGGACCACCTACGAGCAGTACTTC. Protein: CASSEPGTTYEQYF. The J gene is TRBJ2-7, the V gene TRBV25-1, with D perhaps matching TRBD1 or TRBD2 (5 bases each). Germline V gives CDR1 MGHDK, CDR2 SYGVNS. Between the trimmed V and J ends, which lost 3 bases and 2 bases, there was a span of 11 bases. This CDR3 is built from 14 residues.

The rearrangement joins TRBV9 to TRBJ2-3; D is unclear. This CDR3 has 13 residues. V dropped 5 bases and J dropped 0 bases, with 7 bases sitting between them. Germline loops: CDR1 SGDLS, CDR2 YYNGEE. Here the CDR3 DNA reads TGTGCCAGCAGTGTTACTAGCACAGATACGCAGTATTTT. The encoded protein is CASSVTSTDTQYF.

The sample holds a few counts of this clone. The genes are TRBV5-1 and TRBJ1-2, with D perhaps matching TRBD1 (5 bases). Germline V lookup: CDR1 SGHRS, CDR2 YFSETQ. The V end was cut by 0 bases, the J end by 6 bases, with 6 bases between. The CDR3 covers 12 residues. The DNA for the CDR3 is TGCGCCAGCAGCTTGGGACAGAATGGCTACACCTTC. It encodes CASSLGQNGYTF. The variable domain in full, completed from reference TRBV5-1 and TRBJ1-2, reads KAGVTQTPRYLIKTRGQQVTLSCSPISGHRSVSWYQQTPGQGLQFLFEYFSETQRNKGNFPGRFSGRQFSNSRSEMNVSTLELGDSALYLCASSLGQNGYTFGSGTRLTVV.

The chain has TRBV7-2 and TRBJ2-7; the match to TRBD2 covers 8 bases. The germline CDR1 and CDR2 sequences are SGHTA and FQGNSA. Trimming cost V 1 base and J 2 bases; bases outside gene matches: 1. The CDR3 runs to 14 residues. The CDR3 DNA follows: TGTGCCAGCAGCTTAGGGACTAGCCCCTACGAGCAGTACTTC. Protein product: CASSLGTSPYEQYF. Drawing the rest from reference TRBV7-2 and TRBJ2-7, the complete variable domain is GAGVSQSPSNKVTEKGKDVELRCDPISGHTALYWYRQSLGQGLEFLIYFQGNSAPDKSGLPSDRFSAERTGGSVSTLTIQRTQQEDSAVYLCASSLGTSPYEQYFGPGTRLTVT.

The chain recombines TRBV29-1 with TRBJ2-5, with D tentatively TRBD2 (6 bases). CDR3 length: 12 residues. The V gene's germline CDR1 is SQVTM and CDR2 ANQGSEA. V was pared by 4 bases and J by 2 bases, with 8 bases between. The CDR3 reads CSVGGVQETQYF. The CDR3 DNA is TGCAGCGTTGGGGGGGTACAAGAGACCCAGTACTTC.

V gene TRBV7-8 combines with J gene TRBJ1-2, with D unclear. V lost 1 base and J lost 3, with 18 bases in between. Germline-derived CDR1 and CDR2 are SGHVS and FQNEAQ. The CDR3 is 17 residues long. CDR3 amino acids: CASSLVPTAGLDYGYTF. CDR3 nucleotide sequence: TGTGCCAGCAGCTTAGTTCCAACGGCCGGCCTAGACTATGGCTACACCTTC.

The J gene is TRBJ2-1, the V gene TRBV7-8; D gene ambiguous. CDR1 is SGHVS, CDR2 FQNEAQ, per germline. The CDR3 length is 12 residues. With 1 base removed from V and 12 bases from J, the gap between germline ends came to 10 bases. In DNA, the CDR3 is TGTGCCAGCAGCTTAGACTGGAGTGGGCAGTTCTTC. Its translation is CASSLDWSGQFF.

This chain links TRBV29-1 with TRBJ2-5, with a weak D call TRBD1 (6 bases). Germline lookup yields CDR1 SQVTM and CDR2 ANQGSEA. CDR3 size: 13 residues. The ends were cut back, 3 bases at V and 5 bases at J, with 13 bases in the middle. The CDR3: CSVDRQGRETQYF. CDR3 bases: TGCAGCGTTGACAGGCAGGGGCGGGAGACCCAGTACTTC.

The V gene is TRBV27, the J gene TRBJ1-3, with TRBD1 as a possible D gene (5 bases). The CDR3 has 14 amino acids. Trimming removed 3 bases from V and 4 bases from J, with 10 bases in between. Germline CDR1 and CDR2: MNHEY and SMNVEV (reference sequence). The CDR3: CASSLERGGNTIYF. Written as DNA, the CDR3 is TGTGCCAGCAGTTTGGAAAGGGGCGGAAACACCATATATTTT.

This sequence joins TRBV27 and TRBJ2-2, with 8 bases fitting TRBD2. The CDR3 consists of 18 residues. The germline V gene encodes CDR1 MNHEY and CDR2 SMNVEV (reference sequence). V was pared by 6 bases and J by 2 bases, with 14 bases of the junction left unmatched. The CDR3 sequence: CASSNFGQAGGNTGELFF. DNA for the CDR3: TGTGCCAGCAGCAACTTTGGTCAGGCGGGAGGTAACACCGGGGAGCTGTTTTTT.

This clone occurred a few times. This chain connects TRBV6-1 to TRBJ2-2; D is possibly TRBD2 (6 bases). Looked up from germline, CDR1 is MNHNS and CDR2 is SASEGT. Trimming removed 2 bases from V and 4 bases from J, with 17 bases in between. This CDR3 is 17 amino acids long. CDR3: CASSEFRGSGSTGELFF. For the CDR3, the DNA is TGTGCCAGCAGTGAATTTAGGGGTAGCGGTAGCACCGGGGAGCTGTTTTTT.

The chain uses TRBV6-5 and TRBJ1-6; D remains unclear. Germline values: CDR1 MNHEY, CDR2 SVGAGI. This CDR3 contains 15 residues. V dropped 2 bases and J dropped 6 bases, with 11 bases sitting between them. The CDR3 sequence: CASSYGGGRNSPLHF. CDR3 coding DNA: TGTGCCAGCAGTTACGGAGGCGGCCGTAATTCACCCCTCCACTTT.

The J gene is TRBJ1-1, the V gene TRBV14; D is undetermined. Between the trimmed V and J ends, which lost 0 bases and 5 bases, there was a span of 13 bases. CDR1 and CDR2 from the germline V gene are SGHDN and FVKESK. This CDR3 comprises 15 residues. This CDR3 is CASSQDDPVVTEAFF. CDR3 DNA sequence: TGTGCCAGCAGCCAAGATGACCCAGTTGTAACTGAAGCTTTCTTT.

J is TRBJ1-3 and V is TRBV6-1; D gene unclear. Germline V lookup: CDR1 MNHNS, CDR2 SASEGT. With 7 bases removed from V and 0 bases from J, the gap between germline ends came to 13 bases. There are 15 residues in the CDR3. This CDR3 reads CASTGFGISGNTIYF. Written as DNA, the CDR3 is TGTGCCAGCACGGGGTTTGGGATCTCTGGAAACACCATATATTTT.

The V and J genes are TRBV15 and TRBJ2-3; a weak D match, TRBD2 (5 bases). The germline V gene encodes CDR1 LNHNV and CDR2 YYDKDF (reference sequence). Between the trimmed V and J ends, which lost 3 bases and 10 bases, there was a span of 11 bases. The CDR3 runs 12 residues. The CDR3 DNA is TGTGCCACCAGCAGGGACTCGAATGCGCAGTATTTT. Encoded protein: CATSRDSNAQYF.